This TCR beta chain was captured by sequencing in a study of beta chain features in type 1 diabetes. The whole isolated RNA underwent reverse transcription, so sequencing captured expressed TCRB transcripts. Sequencing was performed with immunoSEQ multiplex PCR; in TCRdb, only in-frame clones are kept and a portion is missing. The repertoire has 860,000 or so clones, roughly 15% of them found once; the top ten carry around 0.02%. Trimming left V 7 bases short and J 10 bases short, with 11 bases between. Germline V gene data show CDR1 as SNHLY and CDR2 as FYNNEI. The length of the CDR3 is 11 residues.

This TCR came from a woman aged 18-35 years in good health. Input material: naive CD4+ T cells from blood. The chain has TRBV2 and TRBJ2-1; D is unclear. The CDR3 DNA sequence: TGTGCCAGCACTCCCTCCGGAGAGCAGTTCTTC. It encodes CASTPSGEQFF.